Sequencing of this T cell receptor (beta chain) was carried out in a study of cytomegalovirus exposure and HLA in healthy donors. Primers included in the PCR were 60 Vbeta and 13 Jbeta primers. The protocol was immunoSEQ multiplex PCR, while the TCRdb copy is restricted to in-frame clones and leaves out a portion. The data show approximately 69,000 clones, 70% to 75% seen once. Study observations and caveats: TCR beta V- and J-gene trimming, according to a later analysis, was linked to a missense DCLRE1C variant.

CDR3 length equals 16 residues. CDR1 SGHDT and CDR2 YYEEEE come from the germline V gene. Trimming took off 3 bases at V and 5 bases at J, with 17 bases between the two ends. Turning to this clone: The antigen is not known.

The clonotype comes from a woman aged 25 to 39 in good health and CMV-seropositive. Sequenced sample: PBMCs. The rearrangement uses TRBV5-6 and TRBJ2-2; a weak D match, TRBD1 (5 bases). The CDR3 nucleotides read TGTGCCAGCAGCTCCATCGACAGTTACGTAACCGGGGAGCTGTTTTTT. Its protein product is CASSSIDSYVTGELFF.